The clone carrying this T cell receptor (beta chain) was detected once. The data were taken from a study of blood T cell repertoires in COVID-19. Libraries were prepared by immunoSEQ multiplex PCR; TCRdb keeps only in-frame clonotypes and omits some of them. Of approximately 240,000 clones listed, roughly 84% are singletons. Germline V gene data show CDR1 as SNHLY and CDR2 as FYNNEI. The V and J ends lost 6 bases and 10 bases, in that order; junction bases with no gene match: 8. CDR3 size: 14 residues. The source material was peripheral blood. This clonotype originated in an older woman with acute or convalescent COVID-19. This rearrangement joins TRBV2 to TRBJ1-6; 8 nucleotides agree with TRBD1. CDR3 sequence (DNA): TGTGCCAGCAGGGACAGGGTTTCGAACTCACCCCTCCACTTT. This codes for CASRDRVSNSPLHF. Filled out from reference TRBV2 and TRBJ1-6, the complete variable domain reads EPEVTQTPSHQVTQMGQEVILRCVPISNHLYFYWYRQILGQKVEFLVSFYNNEISEKSEIFDDQFSVERPDGSNFTLKIRSTKLEDSAMYFCASRDRVSNSPLHFGNGTRLTVT.